The clone carrying this T cell receptor (beta chain) was observed a handful of times. What it binds is unknown. The treatment is: oral pan-JAK inhibitor, 5-10 mg twice daily. Sequencing relied on a cDNA template that was reverse transcribed from extracted RNA. TCRdb keeps only in-frame clones here, not all; method: immunoSEQ multiplex PCR. The sample carries about 300,000 clones, 58% recorded once. The CDR3 runs 15 residues. Germline lookup yields CDR1 SGHRS and CDR2 YFSETQ. V was clipped by 0 bases and J by 5 bases; unmatched bases: 4. The entry originates in a study of CD8+ T cells in alopecia areata. Study-wide context: Those treated were given oral tofacitinib at 5 to 10 mg twice daily. The percentage of affected scalp area served as the score of severity for treated patients.

Study-level points and caveats: Relative to mice, TCR sharing across patients was less clear, a difference possibly HLA-related.

The chain is built from TRBV5-1 and TRBJ2-3; 9 positions match TRBD1. The receptor's source is a human donor with alopecia areata. The specimen was CD4+ T cells sorted from blood, collected at week 24, from a patient treated with tofacitinib. CDR3 amino acids: CASSLAGTGIDTQYF. The CDR3 coding sequence is TGCGCCAGCAGCTTGGCCGGGACAGGGATAGATACGCAGTATTTT.